This paragraph covers one TCR beta chain sequence. The entry originates in a study of T cells of healthy individuals. V was cut by 6 bases and J by 8 bases, with 16 bases left in between. The CDR3 sequence is 12 residues long. Germline-derived CDR1 and CDR2 are SQVTM and ANQGSEA. In TCRdb, the 5' RACE reads were re-called with MiXCR into one record per CDR3 protein. The sample has 45,000 to 60,000 distinct CDR3 sequences, approximately 14% seen once. The sequence was obtained from a human donor in good health. J is TRBJ1-2 and V is TRBV29-1; TRBD1 is a possible D gene (6 bases). CDR3 protein: CSVGGGGGGYTF. For the CDR3, the DNA is TGCAGCGTCGGCGGGGGGGGCGGAGGCTACACCTTC.